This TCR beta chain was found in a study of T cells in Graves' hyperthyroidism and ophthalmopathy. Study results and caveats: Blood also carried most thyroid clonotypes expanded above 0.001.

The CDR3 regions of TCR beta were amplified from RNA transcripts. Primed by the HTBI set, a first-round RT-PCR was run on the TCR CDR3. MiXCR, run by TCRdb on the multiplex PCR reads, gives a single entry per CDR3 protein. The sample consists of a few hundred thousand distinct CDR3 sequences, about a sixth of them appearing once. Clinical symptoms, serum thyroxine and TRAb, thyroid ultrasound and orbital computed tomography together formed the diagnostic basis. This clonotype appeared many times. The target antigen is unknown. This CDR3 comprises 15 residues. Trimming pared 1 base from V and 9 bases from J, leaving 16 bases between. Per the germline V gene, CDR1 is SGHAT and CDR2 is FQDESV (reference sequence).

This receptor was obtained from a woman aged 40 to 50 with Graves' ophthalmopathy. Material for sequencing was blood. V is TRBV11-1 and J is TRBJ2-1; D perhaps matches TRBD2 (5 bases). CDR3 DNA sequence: TGTGCCAGCAGCTTAGGGCTAGCCTATTCTACTGAGCAGTTCTTC. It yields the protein CASSLGLAYSTEQFF.